The 22 T cell receptor beta chains below all came from one sample that was sequenced in a study of T cell clonality in common variable immunodeficiency. Clones were read by immunoSEQ multiplex PCR, and TCRdb kept only the in-frame ones, dropping some. In total the sample includes some 38,000 clones, none of them seen once. Sequenced sample: peripheral blood mononuclear cells. These receptors originate from a person aged 18 to 75 in good health.

Note on this clone: The read ends 3 residues shy of where the CDR3 ends; the end is completed using the germline J gene. The chain combines TRBV20-1 with TRBJ1-2; 8 positions agree with TRBD1. CDR1 is DFQATT and CDR2 is SNEGSKA in the germline V gene (reference sequence). The CDR3 sequence is 14 residues long. CDR3 sequence reads: CSAPAAGGSDEYTF. The DNA read from the CDR3 is TGCAGTGCTCCCGCGGCAGGGGGCTCGGACGAG.

This clone appeared many times. The read stops 3 residues short of the end of the CDR3; the missing end is completed from the germline J gene. V is TRBV27 and J is TRBJ2-7; no definite D call. The V end was cut by 3 bases, the J end by 3 bases, with 6 bases between. From germline, CDR1 is MNHEY and CDR2 SMNVEV (reference sequence). CDR3 length equals 12 residues. The CDR3 DNA, read in part, is TGTGCCAGCAGTTTCCCCAACTACGAG. The encoded protein is CASSFPNYE. In full, the CDR3 reads CASSFPNYEQYF.

This clone was found many times. CDR3 DNA, as far as it was read: TGTGCCAGCAGCTTGACTAGCAGAAACACCGGGGAG. It yields the protein CASSLTSRNTGE. The entire CDR3 protein is CASSLTSRNTGELFF. The chain couples TRBV5-4 to TRBJ2-2, with D perhaps matching TRBD2 (6 bases). Coverage ceases 3 residues before the CDR3 finishes, and the germline J gene fills in the end. The CDR3 covers 15 residues. Germline CDR1 is SGHNT and CDR2 is YYREEE (reference sequence). Trimming took 1 base from V and 2 from J, leaving 9 bases between them.

This clone was found many times. The DNA ends 3 residues before the CDR3 does, and the rest of the CDR3 is filled in from the germline J gene. V gene TRBV23-1 combines with J gene TRBJ2-1; 9 nucleotides match TRBD2. TRBV23-1 is designated an ORF whose function remains uncertain. CDR3 length: 13 residues. V lost 6 bases, J lost 7 bases, and 4 bases stayed unmatched. The DNA read from the CDR3 is TGCGCCAGCAGAGCGGGAGGTGGTAATGAG. As protein: CASRAGGGNE. The entire CDR3 protein is CASRAGGGNEQFF.

Comments on this clone: The read comes to an end 3 residues before the CDR3 does, leaving the germline J gene to fill in the end. The chain uses TRBV5-1 and TRBJ1-4, with 8 bases lining up with TRBD1. The length of the CDR3 is 18 residues. CDR1 SGHRS and CDR2 YFSETQ come from the germline V gene. With V trimmed by 5 bases and J by 3 bases, 15 bases remained unmatched. The CDR3 sequence is CASSRQGLVGIANEKLFF. The sequenced CDR3 bases are TGCGCCAGCAGTCGACAGGGGCTGGTGGGGATAGCTAATGAAAAA.

This clone has a count of ten or more. The CDR3 bases that were read are TGCGCCAGCAGCGCCCTTGCTAGCGGGAATAGCGAG. It translates to CASSALASGNSE. The full CDR3 reads CASSALASGNSEQYF. This chain uses TRBV5-1 with TRBJ2-7; 9 bases map to TRBD2. Coverage ceases 3 residues before the CDR3 finishes, and the germline J gene fills in the end. The V and J ends lost 4 bases and 6 bases, in that order; junction bases with no gene match: 11. CDR1 and CDR2 from the germline V gene are SGHRS and YFSETQ. This CDR3 has 15 amino acids.

This clone was seen at least ten times. Read data end 3 residues before the CDR3 end; the end is taken from the germline J gene. V and J are TRBV5-1 and TRBJ2-2; 9 nucleotides line up with TRBD2. V lost 4 bases to trimming and J lost 4 bases; unmatched junction nucleotides: 8. CDR3 length: 16 amino acids. The germline V gene encodes CDR1 SGHRS and CDR2 YFSETQ. CDR3 region: CASSAVAGDSTGELFF. The CDR3 bases that were read are TGCGCCAGCAGCGCCGTAGCGGGAGATAGCACCGGGGAG.

This clone was seen many times. Sequencing ends 3 residues short of the CDR3 end; the germline J gene provides the rest. The same CDR3 can be traced to other DNA sequences in this sample. The chain joins TRBV5-4 to TRBJ2-1; TRBD2 matches at 7 bases. The CDR3 has 15 amino acids. From germline, CDR1 is SGHNT and CDR2 YYREEE (reference sequence). Trimming cost V 0 bases and J 7 bases; bases outside gene matches: 7. CDR3 DNA (partial): TGTGCCAGCAGCTTGGGCAGCGGGGAGGGTAATGAG. Translating it yields CASSLGSGEGNE. The complete CDR3 protein is CASSLGSGEGNEQFF.

This clone was seen repeatedly, ten times or more. Read coverage stops 3 residues before the CDR3 terminus; the germline J gene supplies the remainder. V usage is TRBV5-4 and J usage is TRBJ2-1; 8 bases are a match to TRBD2. Germline V gene sequence: CDR1 SGHNT, CDR2 YYREEE (reference sequence). CDR3 length: 15 amino acids. After removal of 1 base from V and 1 base from J, the junction contained 1 base not matched to a gene. CDR3 residues: CASSLPSGSYNEQFF. The CDR3 DNA, read in part, is TGTGCCAGCAGCTTGCCTAGCGGGTCCTACAATGAG.

This clone was counted many times. From the germline J gene comes the end of the CDR3, since the read stops 3 residues before it. The genes are TRBV7-2 and TRBJ2-2; tentative D call: TRBD2 (5 bases). Germline V lookup: CDR1 SGHTA, CDR2 FQGNSA. The CDR3 covers 16 residues. V dropped 0 bases and J dropped 0 bases, with 8 bases sitting between them. The DNA read from the CDR3 is TGTGCCAGCAGCTTAGCCAGCGGTTCGAACACCGGGGAG. Amino acids: CASSLASGSNTGE. The CDR3 in its entirety is CASSLASGSNTGELFF.

This clone was picked up many times. The CDR3 end is not reached by the read, which stops 3 residues before it; the germline J gene fills it in. The chain has TRBV28 and TRBJ2-7; D is unresolved. Trimming cost V 3 bases and J 0 bases, with 3 bases left between them. The germline CDR1 and CDR2 sequences are MDHEN and SYDVKM. The CDR3 has 12 amino acids. CDR3 bases read: TGTGCCAGCAGTTTTAGCTCCTACGAG. Translating gives CASSFSSYE. The complete CDR3 reads CASSFSSYEQYF.

This clone was seen many times. The read gets to within 3 residues of the CDR3 end, and the germline J gene fills in the rest. The chain employs TRBV2 and TRBJ1-2, with 7 bases identical to TRBD1. The CDR3 has 14 amino acids. Germline assignment: CDR1 SNHLY and CDR2 FYNNEI. Losses at the gene ends were 6 bases for V and 5 bases for J; bases not matched to a gene: 9. CDR3 bases read: TGTGCCAGCAGGACCCTCGCGACAGGGTATGGC. Translation: CASRTLATGYG. The entire CDR3 is CASRTLATGYGYTF.

This clone occurred a few times. The sequenced fragment ends 3 residues before the CDR3 boundary, so the rest is inferred from the germline J gene. The V gene is TRBV5-8, the J gene TRBJ2-7, with D perhaps TRBD2 (5 bases). Deletions cut 0 bases from V and 1 base from J, with 8 bases between. This CDR3 is built from 14 residues. Germline CDR1 and CDR2: SGHTS and YDEGEE. The CDR3 bases that were read are TGTGCCAGCAGCTTGGTCGGGGAATCCTACGAG. Protein: CASSLVGESYE. Given in full, the CDR3 is CASSLVGESYEQYF.

The table lists this clone with many counts. The read comes to an end 3 residues before the CDR3 does, leaving the germline J gene to fill in the end. V usage is TRBV29-1 and J usage is TRBJ2-1; D is uncertain. With 6 bases removed from V and 5 bases from J, the gap between germline ends came to 5 bases. Germline loops: CDR1 SQVTM, CDR2 ANQGSEA. The CDR3 has 10 residues. The sequenced CDR3 bases are TGCAGCGTCTTTCACAATGAG. Translating gives CSVFHNE. In full, the CDR3 is CSVFHNEQFF.

This clone showed up many times. The observed sequence ends 3 residues before the CDR3 terminus, with the missing tail filled in from the germline J gene. The chain carries TRBV10-3 and TRBJ2-3; perhaps TRBD2 as D (5 bases). Germline V CDR1 and CDR2: ENHRY, SYGVKD. The CDR3 runs 15 residues. Trimming took 4 bases from V and 1 from J, leaving 12 bases between them. The CDR3 bases that were read are TGTGCCATCAGTGCGGCAGCGGCAGGCACAGATACG. As protein: CAISAAAAGTDT. In full, the CDR3 reads CAISAAAAGTDTQYF.

This clone was seen repeatedly, ten times or more. The missing CDR3 end, 3 residues past where the read stops, is filled in from the germline J gene. This sequence joins TRBV20-1 and TRBJ1-1; D gene uncertain. Germline V gene sequence: CDR1 DFQATT, CDR2 SNEGSKA (reference sequence). V was pared by 0 bases and J by 0 bases, with 8 bases between. This CDR3 region has 14 residues. CDR3 region: CSARDGSMNTEAFF. The DNA read from the CDR3 is TGCAGTGCTAGAGACGGTAGCATGAACACTGAA.

This clone was seen many times. The CDR3 end falls 3 residues outside the read, so it is completed with the germline J gene. The chain joins TRBV20-1 to TRBJ2-5, with D possibly TRBD2 on 6 matching bases. Per the germline V gene, CDR1 is DFQATT and CDR2 is SNEGSKA (reference sequence). The V end was cut by 0 bases, the J end by 5 bases, with 19 bases between. The CDR3 consists of 16 residues. The CDR3 bases that were read are TGCAGTGCTAGAGACTCCGGGACTGGGGGACGGGAGACC. Translating gives CSARDSGTGGRET. The CDR3 in its entirety is CSARDSGTGGRETQYF.

This clone was recorded at least ten times. Coverage ceases 3 residues before the CDR3 finishes, and the germline J gene fills in the end. The chain combines TRBV5-1 with TRBJ2-1; 9 bases fit TRBD2. Germline-derived CDR1 and CDR2 are SGHRS and YFSETQ. The V segment lost 0 bases and the J segment 2 bases; nucleotides outside the gene matches: 15. The CDR3 is 20 amino acids. Partial CDR3 DNA: TGCGCCAGCAGCTTGGTCGGTAGCGGGAGTTTAATTCGGCCCTACAATGAG. This gives the protein CASSLVGSGSLIRPYNE. Given in full, the CDR3 is CASSLVGSGSLIRPYNEQFF.

Ten or more counts support this clone. The read falls 3 residues short of the CDR3 end, and the missing part is taken from the germline J gene. The chain recombines TRBV12-5 with TRBJ2-1; possibly TRBD1 for D (6 bases). This CDR3 region has 16 residues. Trimming cost V 6 bases and J 7 bases, with 22 bases left between them. Germline lookup yields CDR1 LGHNT and CDR2 FRNRAP. The sequenced CDR3 bases are TGTGCTAGTGGCCCCCCTTATCCCGGGACAATAAATGAG. As protein: CASGPPYPGTINE. The full CDR3 reads CASGPPYPGTINEQFF.

This clone was recorded many times. Read coverage stops 3 residues before the CDR3 terminus; the germline J gene supplies the remainder. The chain employs TRBV20-1 and TRBJ2-1; possible D gene TRBD2, 7 bases. Trimming shortened V by 0 bases and J by 0 bases, and 15 bases separated the two germline ends. The CDR3 spans 17 residues. The germline CDR1 and CDR2 sequences are DFQATT and SNEGSKA (reference sequence). This CDR3 is CSARDLGGGGSYNEQFF. The part of the CDR3 DNA that was read is TGCAGTGCTAGAGATCTTGGCGGGGGCGGCTCCTACAATGAG.

This clone was observed many times. Sequencing ends 3 residues short of the CDR3 end; the germline J gene provides the rest. This chain links TRBV5-1 with TRBJ2-1, with TRBD2 as a possible D gene (5 bases). Germline V lookup: CDR1 SGHRS, CDR2 YFSETQ. V lost 0 bases, J lost 5 bases, and 12 bases lay in between. The CDR3 is 15 residues long. The CDR3 here is CASSLAGLAHNEQFF. Incomplete CDR3 DNA: TGCGCCAGCAGCTTGGCCGGGCTAGCCCACAATGAG.

This clone was picked up many times. The observed sequence ends 3 residues before the CDR3 terminus, with the missing tail filled in from the germline J gene. The chain employs TRBV19 and TRBJ1-1; D call uncertain. This CDR3 contains 18 residues. Germline CDR1 LNHDA, CDR2 SQIVND (reference sequence). Between the trimmed V and J ends, which lost 0 bases and 5 bases, there was a span of 22 bases. The DNA read from the CDR3 is TGTGCCAGTAGTATAGACGCAATAACCCCTGCGTCGATGACTGAA. Translating gives CASSIDAITPASMTE. In full, the CDR3 reads CASSIDAITPASMTEAFF.